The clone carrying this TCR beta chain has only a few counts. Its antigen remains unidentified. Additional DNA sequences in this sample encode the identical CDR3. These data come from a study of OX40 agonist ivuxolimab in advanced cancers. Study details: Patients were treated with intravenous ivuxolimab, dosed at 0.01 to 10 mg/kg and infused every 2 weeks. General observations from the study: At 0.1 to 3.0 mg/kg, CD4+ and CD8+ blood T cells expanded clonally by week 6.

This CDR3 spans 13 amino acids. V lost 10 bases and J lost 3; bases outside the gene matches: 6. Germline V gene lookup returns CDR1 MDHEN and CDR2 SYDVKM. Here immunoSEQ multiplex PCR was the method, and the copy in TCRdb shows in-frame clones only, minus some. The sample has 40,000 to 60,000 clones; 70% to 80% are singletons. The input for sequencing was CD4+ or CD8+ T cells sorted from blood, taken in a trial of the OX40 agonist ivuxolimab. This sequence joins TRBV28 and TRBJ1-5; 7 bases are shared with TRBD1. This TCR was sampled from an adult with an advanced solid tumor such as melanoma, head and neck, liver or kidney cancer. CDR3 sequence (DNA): TGTGCCACCAGACAGGGCCCCAATCAGCCCCAGCATTTT. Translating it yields CATRQGPNQPQHF.